This T cell receptor beta chain derives from a study of T-cell memory formation after mild COVID-19. Study overall: TCR clusters mostly belonged to single donors. Findings and limits, study-wide: Contracting clones localized mainly to CM and EM when CD4+ and mainly to EMRA when CD8+.

V was cut by 1 base and J by 8 bases, with 17 bases left in between. This CDR3 region has 15 residues. The V gene's germline CDR1 is SEHNR and CDR2 FQNEAQ (reference sequence). With regard to this clonotype: Its target is not known.

TCRdb redid the calling of the 5' RACE reads with MiXCR, one entry per CDR3 protein. The repertoire has 200,000 or so distinct CDR3 sequences, approximately 16% of them found once; the top ten carry 2% to 2.5%. J is TRBJ1-2 and V is TRBV7-9; D is ambiguous. This receptor was identified in an adult woman who had mild COVID-19 (a few samples of this study predate the infection). Cell type and time point are not known. What was sequenced was PBMCs or a T cell subset sorted from them (not recorded which). The CDR3 is CASSLDRQELRGYTF. In DNA form, the CDR3 reads TGTGCCAGCAGCTTAGATCGCCAGGAACTGAGAGGCTACACCTTC.